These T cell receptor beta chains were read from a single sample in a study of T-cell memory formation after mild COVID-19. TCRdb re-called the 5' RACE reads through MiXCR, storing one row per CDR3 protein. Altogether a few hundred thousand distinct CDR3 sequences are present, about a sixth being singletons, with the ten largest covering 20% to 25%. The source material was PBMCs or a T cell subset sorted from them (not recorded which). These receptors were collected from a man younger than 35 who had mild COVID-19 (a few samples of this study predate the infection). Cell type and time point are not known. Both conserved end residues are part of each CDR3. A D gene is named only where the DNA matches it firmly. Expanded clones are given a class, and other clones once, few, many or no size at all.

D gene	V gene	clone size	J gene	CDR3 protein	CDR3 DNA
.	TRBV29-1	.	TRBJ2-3	CSVQVGTDTQYF	TGCAGCGTCCAGGTGGGCACAGATACGCAGTATTTT
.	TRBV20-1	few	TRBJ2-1	CSARDGVIYEQFF	TGCAGTGCTAGAGACGGGGTTATCTATGAGCAGTTCTTC
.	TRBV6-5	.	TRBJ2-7	CASSYSTDPYEQYF	TGTGCCAGCAGTTACTCGACGGACCCCTACGAGCAGTACTTC
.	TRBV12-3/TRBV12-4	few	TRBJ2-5	CASRQNQETQYF	TGTGCCAGCAGACAAAACCAAGAGACCCAGTACTTC
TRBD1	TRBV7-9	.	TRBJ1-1	CASSLGQSEAFF	TGTGCCAGCAGCTTGGGACAGAGTGAAGCTTTCTTT
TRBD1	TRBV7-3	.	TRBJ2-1	CASSLRARGIDEQFF	TGTGCCAGCAGCTTAAGGGCCAGGGGGATAGATGAGCAGTTCTTC
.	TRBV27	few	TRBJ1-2	CASSLSNRAPGYTF	TGTGCCAGCAGTTTATCGAACAGGGCTCCCGGCTACACCTTC
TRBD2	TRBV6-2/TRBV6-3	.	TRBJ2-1	CASSGPLAGGSYNEQFF	TGTGCCAGCAGTGGACCGCTAGCGGGTGGCTCCTACAATGAGCAGTTCTTC
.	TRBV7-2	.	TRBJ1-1	CASSLVAGAVTEAFF	TGTGCCAGCAGCTTAGTCGCAGGGGCCGTCACTGAAGCTTTCTTT
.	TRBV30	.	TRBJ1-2	CAWGGGPFKGYTF	TGTGCCTGGGGAGGAGGGCCCTTTAAGGGCTACACCTTC
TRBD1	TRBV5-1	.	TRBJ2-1	CASSLGTGVKGDEQFF	TGCGCCAGCAGCTTAGGGACAGGCGTTAAGGGCGATGAGCAGTTCTTC
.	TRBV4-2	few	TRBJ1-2	CASSQDPRTVNYGYTF	TGTGCCAGCAGCCAAGACCCCAGGACTGTGAACTATGGCTACACCTTC
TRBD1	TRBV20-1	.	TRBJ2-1	CSASGRDRGVEQFF	TGCAGTGCTAGTGGACGGGACAGGGGAGTTGAGCAGTTCTTC
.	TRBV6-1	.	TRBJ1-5	CASRLLNQPQHF	TGTGCCAGCAGATTATTGAATCAGCCCCAGCATTTT
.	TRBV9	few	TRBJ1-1	CASRGVNTEAFF	TGTGCCAGCCGAGGGGTGAACACTGAAGCTTTCTTT
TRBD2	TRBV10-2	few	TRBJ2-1	CASSEGAGGLSGNDEQFF	TGCGCCAGCAGTGAGGGAGCGGGGGGGCTCTCGGGAAACGATGAGCAGTTCTTC
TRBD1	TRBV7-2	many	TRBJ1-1	CASSPGQGTEAFF	TGTGCCAGCAGCCCGGGACAGGGGACTGAAGCTTTCTTT
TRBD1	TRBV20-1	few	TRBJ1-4	CSARQTGGQYEKLFF	TGCAGTGCTAGACAGACAGGGGGGCAATATGAAAAACTGTTTTTT
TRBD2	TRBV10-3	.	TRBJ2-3	CAISDLLLAGDPDTQYF	TGTGCCATCAGTGACCTATTACTAGCGGGGGACCCAGATACGCAGTATTTT
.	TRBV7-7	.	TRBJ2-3	CASSPGLRSTDTQYF	TGTGCCAGCAGCCCTGGACTAAGGAGCACAGATACGCAGTATTTT
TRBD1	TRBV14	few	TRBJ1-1	CASSQVLQGARTEAFF	TGTGCCAGCAGCCAAGTCCTTCAGGGGGCGCGAACTGAAGCTTTCTTT
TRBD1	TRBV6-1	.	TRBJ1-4	CASRLRTGDEKLFF	TGTGCCAGCAGGCTCCGGACAGGGGATGAAAAACTGTTTTTT
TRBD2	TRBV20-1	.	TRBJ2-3	CSAPGLALGGTDTQYF	TGCAGTGCTCCGGGACTAGCGTTAGGCGGCACAGATACGCAGTATTTT
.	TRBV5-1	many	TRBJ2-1	CASSPGQSSYNEQFF	TGCGCCAGCAGCCCCGGACAGAGCTCCTACAATGAGCAGTTCTTC
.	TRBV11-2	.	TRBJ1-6	CASSLIGGPGSPLHF	TGTGCCAGCAGCCTCATCGGGGGGCCAGGTTCACCCCTCCACTTT
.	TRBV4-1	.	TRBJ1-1	CASSQVGDGNTEAFF	TGCGCCAGCAGCCAAGTTGGGGACGGGAACACTGAAGCTTTCTTT
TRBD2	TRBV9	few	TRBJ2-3	CASSVFGTTTDTQYF	TGTGCCAGCAGCGTATTTGGGACTACCACAGATACGCAGTATTTT
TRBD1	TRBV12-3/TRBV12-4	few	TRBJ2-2	CASSDRDSAPGELFF	TGTGCCAGCAGTGACCGGGACAGTGCGCCCGGGGAGCTGTTTTTT
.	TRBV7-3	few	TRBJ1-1	CASSFRGELAEAFF	TGTGCCAGCAGCTTCAGGGGAGAGTTAGCTGAAGCTTTCTTT
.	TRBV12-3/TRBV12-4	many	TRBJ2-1	CASSLAVVEQFF	TGTGCCAGCAGTTTAGCGGTGGTTGAGCAGTTCTTC
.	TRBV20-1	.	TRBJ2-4	CSGVGVDIQYF	TGCAGTGGTGTGGGTGTGGACATTCAGTACTTC
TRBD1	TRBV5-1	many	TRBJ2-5	CASARQGQETQYF	TGCGCCAGCGCCCGACAGGGGCAAGAGACCCAGTACTTC
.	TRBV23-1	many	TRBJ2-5	CASSQRSGPRGETQYF	TGCGCCAGCAGTCAGCGATCGGGGCCCCGAGGGGAGACCCAGTACTTC
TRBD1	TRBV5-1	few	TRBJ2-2	CASSLATGDNTGELFF	TGCGCCAGCAGCTTGGCAACAGGGGATAACACCGGGGAGCTGTTTTTT
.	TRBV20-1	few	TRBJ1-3	CSARDAGQGGNTIYF	TGCAGTGCTAGAGATGCAGGGCAGGGGGGAAACACCATATATTTT
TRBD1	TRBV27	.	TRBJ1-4	CASSLSTGVSGKLFF	TGTGCCAGCAGTTTATCTACAGGGGTGTCGGGAAAACTGTTTTTT
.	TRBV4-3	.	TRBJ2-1	CASSHPDPYEQFF	TGCGCCAGCAGCCACCCTGACCCATATGAGCAGTTCTTC
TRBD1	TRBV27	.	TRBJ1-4	CASSALTGYEKLFF	TGTGCCAGCAGTGCCCTGACAGGGTATGAAAAACTGTTTTTT
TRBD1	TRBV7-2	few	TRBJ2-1	CASSLQGELYNEQFF	TGTGCCAGCAGCCTACAGGGGGAGCTTTACAATGAGCAGTTCTTC
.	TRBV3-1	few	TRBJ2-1	CASSRGGGGRNNEQFF	TGTGCCAGCAGCCGCGGCGGAGGGGGAAGAAACAATGAGCAGTTCTTC
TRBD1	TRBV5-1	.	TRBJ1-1	CASSHGDRGRGAEAFF	TGCGCCAGCAGCCACGGGGACAGGGGGCGAGGCGCTGAAGCTTTCTTT
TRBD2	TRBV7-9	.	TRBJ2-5	CASSFLSGGETQYF	TGTGCCAGCAGCTTTCTTAGCGGGGGCGAGACCCAGTACTTC
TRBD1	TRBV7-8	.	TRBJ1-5	CASSIGQGGNQPQHF	TGTGCCAGCAGCATAGGACAGGGGGGCAATCAGCCCCAGCATTTT
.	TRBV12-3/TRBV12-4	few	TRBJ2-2	CASTRQSNTGELFF	TGTGCCAGCACAAGACAGTCGAACACCGGGGAGCTGTTTTTT
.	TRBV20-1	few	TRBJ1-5	CSARPGGYSNQPQHF	TGCAGTGCTAGACCCGGGGGGTATAGCAATCAGCCCCAGCATTTT
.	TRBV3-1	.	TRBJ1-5	CAKTGPQHF	TGTGCCAAGACAGGGCCCCAGCATTTT
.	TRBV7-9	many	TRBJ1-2	CASSPYQRHGYTF	TGTGCCAGCAGCCCGTATCAGCGGCACGGCTACACCTTC
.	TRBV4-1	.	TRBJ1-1	CASTPVPPGGNTEAFF	TGCGCCAGCACCCCCGTCCCCCCCGGAGGGAACACTGAAGCTTTCTTT
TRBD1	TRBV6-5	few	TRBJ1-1	CASSYGTGNTEAFF	TGTGCCAGCAGTTACGGGACAGGGAACACTGAAGCTTTCTTT
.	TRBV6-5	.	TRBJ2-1	CASSYSNGYNEQFF	TGTGCCAGCAGTTACTCGAACGGGTACAATGAGCAGTTCTTC
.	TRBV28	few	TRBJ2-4	CASSVQGPAKNIQYF	TGTGCCAGCAGTGTGCAGGGTCCAGCCAAAAACATTCAGTACTTC
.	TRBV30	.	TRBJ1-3	CAWSVSDGNTIYF	TGTGCCTGGAGCGTCTCGGATGGAAACACCATATATTTT
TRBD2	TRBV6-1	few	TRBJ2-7	CASSDSGLATREQYF	TGTGCCAGCAGTGACTCTGGACTAGCTACACGGGAGCAGTACTTC
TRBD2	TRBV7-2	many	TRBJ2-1	CASSVSWASGVEQFF	TGTGCCAGCAGCGTCTCCTGGGCTAGCGGGGTCGAGCAGTTCTTC
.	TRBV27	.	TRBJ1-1	CASSFLGTVNTEAFF	TGTGCCAGCAGTTTCCTCGGGACCGTGAACACTGAAGCTTTCTTT
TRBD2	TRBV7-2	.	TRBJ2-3	CASSVTSGGFTDTQYF	TGTGCCAGCAGCGTAACTAGCGGGGGGTTCACAGATACGCAGTATTTT
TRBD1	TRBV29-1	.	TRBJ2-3	CSVRLGQGTDTQYF	TGCAGCGTCCGCCTTGGACAGGGCACAGATACGCAGTATTTT
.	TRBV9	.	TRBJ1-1	CASSTSPMNTEAFF	TGTGCCAGCAGCACCAGTCCGATGAACACTGAAGCTTTCTTT
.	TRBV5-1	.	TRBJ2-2	CASSPDLTGTGELFF	TGCGCCAGCAGCCCTGACTTAACGGGGACCGGGGAGCTGTTTTTT
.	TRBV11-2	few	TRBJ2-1	CASSLARGLGNEQFF	TGTGCCAGCAGCTTAGCCCGGGGGCTGGGCAATGAGCAGTTCTTC